Here is one TCR beta chain with its context. How the authors handled the data: Amplification from reference gene primers served as the basis for estimated nucleated cell counts. Sequencing used immunoSEQ multiplex PCR; TCRdb keeps in-frame clones, though not all of them. That table gives V, J and clone size, and the DNA gave D and trimming. The repertoire holds approximately 390,000 clones, with 88% as singletons. This CDR3 spans 14 amino acids. Germline CDR1 reads MGHDK; CDR2 reads SYGVNS. The ends were cut back, 4 bases at V and 7 bases at J, with 13 bases in the middle. The study assigned cohorts using participant-reported clinical history. This specimen belongs to a study of blood T cell repertoires in COVID-19.

The sequenced sample consisted of PBMCs or T cells enriched from blood (not recorded which). This chain uses TRBV25-1 with TRBJ1-4; perhaps TRBD1 as D (6 bases). This TCR came from a woman aged 40 to 55 with acute COVID-19. Here the CDR3 reads CASSAGAPGEKLFF. In DNA form, the CDR3 reads TGTGCCAGCAGTGCAGGGGCGCCCGGTGAAAAACTGTTTTTT.